These 27 T cell receptor beta chains share one sample of origin, sequenced in a study of identical twins. From the 5' RACE reads, TCRdb called clonotypes with MiXCR, one entry per CDR3 protein. Seen here are fewer than 250,000 distinct CDR3 sequences, about 7.5% observed once, and the top ten hold less than 2%. These sequences were also reported in another study, on yellow fever vaccine responses in identical twins.

What was sequenced was memory (CD45RO+) T cells sorted from blood. Every receptor here comes from a woman aged 18-29 years in good health.

The gene calls are TRBV14 and TRBJ1-1, with D perhaps matching TRBD1 (6 bases). Germline CDR1 SGHDN, CDR2 FVKESK. Trimming stripped 7 bases from V and 6 bases from J, with 15 bases between. CDR3 length equals 13 residues. The CDR3 DNA reads as TGTGCCAGCATCACAGGGACGGTGGCTGAAGCTTTCTTT. Translation: CASITGTVAEAFF. Full variable domain (rest looked up from reference TRBV14 and TRBJ1-1): EAGVTQFPSHSVIEKGQTVTLRCDPISGHDNLYWYRRVMGKEIKFLLHFVKESKQDESGMPNNRFLAERTGGTYSTLKVQPAELEDSGVYFCASITGTVAEAFFGQGTRLTVV.

This clonotype was picked up many times. The chain combines TRBV10-3 with TRBJ2-3; TRBD2 aligns across 7 bases. The V segment lost 11 bases and the J segment 2 bases; nucleotides outside the gene matches: 13. CDR1 is ENHRY, CDR2 SYGVKD, per germline. The CDR3 is 15 amino acids. In nucleotides, the CDR3 is TGTGCCTCTCGTCCGGGGACTACCATCACAGATACGCAGTATTTT. Protein product: CASRPGTTITDTQYF.

The chain joins TRBV6-2 or TRBV6-3 to TRBJ1-1; D unresolved. V lost 6 bases to trimming and J lost 0 bases, with 14 bases between them. CDR3 size: 15 residues. CDR1 and CDR2 (germline): MNHEY, SVGEGT. CDR3 residues: CASSRHNQLNTEAFF. In DNA form, the CDR3 reads TGTGCCAGCAGCCGACATAATCAGTTGAACACTGAAGCTTTCTTT.

The sample holds a few counts of this clonotype. DNA for the CDR3: TGCAGTGCTAGACGGACAGGGGGAGGCGAGCAGTACTTC. Protein: CSARRTGGGEQYF. V usage is TRBV20-1 and J usage is TRBJ2-7; 10 nucleotides match TRBD1. Germline V gives CDR1 DFQATT, CDR2 SNEGSKA (reference sequence). The J segment lost 6 bases and the V segment lost 2 bases, leaving 4 bases of the junction unmatched. This CDR3 comprises 13 residues.

This clonotype was seen a handful of times. The chain links TRBV4-3 to TRBJ2-1, with TRBD1 identical over 9 bases. The germline CDR1 and CDR2 sequences are LGHNA and YSLEER. The CDR3 length is 17 residues. The V and J ends lost 1 base and 7 bases, in that order; junction bases with no gene match: 11. This CDR3 reads CASSQAGGQGWGNEQFF. In DNA, the CDR3 is TGCGCCAGCAGCCAAGCCGGGGGACAGGGTTGGGGGAATGAGCAGTTCTTC.

This clonotype occurred many times. V gene TRBV27 combines with J gene TRBJ1-4; D remains ambiguous. The CDR3 consists of 14 residues. From germline, CDR1 is MNHEY and CDR2 SMNVEV (reference sequence). V lost 2 bases and J 7 bases, leaving 11 bases between the germline ends. The CDR3 DNA reads TGTGCCAGCAGTTTAGCTCCCTCCCCTGAAAAACTGTTTTTT. This codes for CASSLAPSPEKLFF.

At least ten counts were recorded for this clonotype. The rearrangement links TRBV11-3 to TRBJ2-3; maybe TRBD2 (10 bases). The CDR3 extends over 20 amino acids. The ends were cut back, 5 bases at V and 4 bases at J, with 31 bases in the middle. Germline V gene lookup returns CDR1 SGHNT and CDR2 YENEEA. CDR3 DNA: TGTGCCAGCAGCCCGAGGGACAGGGCCCTCCCTAGCGGGAGTTCAGATACGCAGTATTTT. It yields the protein CASSPRDRALPSGSSDTQYF.

This clonotype was seen only a few times. The chain recombines TRBV7-8 with TRBJ2-3; 9 nucleotides agree with TRBD2. CDR1 is SGHVS and CDR2 is FQNEAQ in the germline V gene. Trimming took 5 bases from V and 5 from J; bases not matched to a gene: 8. The CDR3 totals 15 residues. The CDR3 sequence is CASSRGLAGVDTQYF. As DNA, the CDR3 is TGTGCCAGCAGCCGGGGGTTAGCGGGAGTAGATACGCAGTATTTT.

This clonotype was found many times. J is TRBJ2-3 and V is TRBV7-2; 8 positions match TRBD1. The germline CDR1 and CDR2 sequences are SGHTA and FQGNSA. CDR3 length: 15 amino acids. The V and J ends lost 6 bases and 0 bases, in that order; junction bases with no gene match: 5. This CDR3 reads CASSVQGGSTDTQYF. CDR3 nucleotide sequence: TGTGCCAGCAGTGTACAGGGGGGAAGCACAGATACGCAGTATTTT.

The table lists this clonotype with a few counts. The V gene is TRBV21-1, the J gene TRBJ2-7. TRBV21-1 is labeled a pseudogene. The CDR3 spans 11 residues. CDR3 in DNA: TGTGCCAGCAGCAACGGCTACGAGCAGTACTTC. It translates to CASSNGYEQYF.

The chain is built from TRBV6-1 and TRBJ1-2; 7 nucleotides agree with TRBD1. The V gene's germline CDR1 is MNHNS and CDR2 SASEGT. The V and J ends lost 2 bases and 5 bases, in that order; junction bases with no gene match: 2. The CDR3 runs to 13 residues. CDR3 sequence reads: CASSESGQYGYTF. CDR3 DNA: TGTGCCAGCAGTGAATCGGGACAGTATGGCTACACCTTC.

This clonotype was detected only a few times. The V call is TRBV28, the J call TRBJ1-2; 7 nucleotides align to TRBD1. V trimming: 7 bases; J trimming: 8 bases; junction bases outside the gene matches: 10. Germline V gives CDR1 MDHEN, CDR2 SYDVKM. There are 13 residues in the CDR3. The CDR3 coding sequence is TGTGCCAGCAAACAGGACAGGAGCGCGGGCTACACCTTC. Translated: CASKQDRSAGYTF.

This clonotype was observed at least ten times. The rearrangement links TRBV28 to TRBJ2-5, with D perhaps TRBD2 (6 bases). Trimming shortened V by 7 bases and J by 5 bases, and 17 bases separated the two germline ends. The germline CDR1 and CDR2 sequences are MDHEN and SYDVKM. The CDR3 totals 14 residues. The CDR3 is CASTSAGRRETQYF. The DNA of the CDR3 is TGTGCCAGCACCTCTGCGGGACGTCGGGAGACCCAGTACTTC.

This clonotype was recorded a few times. The V gene is TRBV30, the J gene TRBJ1-1, with TRBD1 identical over 8 bases. The CDR3 sequence is 13 residues long. After removal of 2 bases from V and 3 bases from J, the junction contained 2 bases not matched to a gene. Germline V gene sequence: CDR1 GTSNPN, CDR2 SVGIG (reference sequence). CDR3 residues: CAWSSDRDTEAFF. CDR3 DNA sequence: TGTGCCTGGAGTTCGGACAGGGACACTGAAGCTTTCTTT.

This clonotype showed up many times. The chain uses TRBV29-1 and TRBJ2-1; possibly TRBD1 for D (6 bases). The V end was cut by 7 bases, the J end by 0 bases, with 16 bases between. CDR1 is SQVTM, CDR2 ANQGSEA, per germline. This CDR3 is built from 15 residues. The CDR3 DNA reads as TGCAGCGCGGCCCGACAGGACATCTCCTACAATGAGCAGTTCTTC. It encodes CSAARQDISYNEQFF.

CDR3 in amino acids: CASSPSQGGREYF. The CDR3 DNA reads as TGTGCCAGCAGCCCCTCACAAGGGGGGCGGGAGTACTTC. V gene TRBV6-1 combines with J gene TRBJ2-7; D assignment may be TRBD1 or TRBD2 (6 bases each). This CDR3 has 13 residues. V shed 6 bases and J shed 11 bases, with 20 bases lying between them. Germline values: CDR1 MNHNS, CDR2 SASEGT.

This clonotype was found many times. The chain joins TRBV12-3 or TRBV12-4 to TRBJ1-4; D is ambiguous. V gave up 5 bases and J gave up 7 bases, with 8 bases separating them. This CDR3 has 12 residues. CDR3 protein: CASSPRAEKLFF. DNA for the CDR3: TGTGCCAGCAGTCCACGAGCTGAAAAACTGTTTTTT.

The CDR3 region is CASSSTTYNEQFF. The DNA for the CDR3 is TGTGCCAGCAGTTCGACAACCTACAATGAGCAGTTCTTC. The chain is built from TRBV6-5 and TRBJ2-1; D is unresolved. Germline V gene data show CDR1 as MNHEY and CDR2 as SVGAGI. V gave up 4 bases and J gave up 2 bases, with 6 bases separating them. This CDR3 is 13 amino acids long.

This chain uses TRBV18 with TRBJ1-1; 9 bases match TRBD1. The CDR3 has 14 amino acids. The V segment lost 5 bases and the J segment 2 bases; nucleotides outside the gene matches: 3. Germline assignment: CDR1 KGHSH and CDR2 LQKENI. The CDR3 reads CASSTTGGNTEAFF. The CDR3 DNA sequence: TGTGCCAGCTCAACGACAGGGGGAAACACTGAAGCTTTCTTT.

The sample holds a few counts of this clonotype. The chain joins TRBV7-2 to TRBJ2-5; unclear D gene. Germline V CDR1 and CDR2: SGHTA, FQGNSA. This CDR3 has 17 residues. With 4 bases removed from V and 0 bases from J, the gap between germline ends came to 18 bases. The CDR3 bases are TGTGCCAGCAGCTCAGGCGCCGGGCGTCTGAACCAAGAGACCCAGTACTTC. It translates to CASSSGAGRLNQETQYF.

This clonotype was counted only a few times. V usage is TRBV11-2 and J usage is TRBJ2-7, with D perhaps matching TRBD1 (5 bases). CDR1 and CDR2 from the germline V gene are SGHAT and FQNNGV. The CDR3 is 15 residues long. V was cut by 0 bases and J by 4 bases, with 13 bases left in between. Here the CDR3 reads CASSLDLGPLYEQYF. CDR3 bases: TGTGCCAGCAGCTTAGATTTGGGGCCCCTGTACGAGCAGTACTTC.

The chain carries TRBV19 and TRBJ2-7; no firm D call. This CDR3 is 13 amino acids long. Germline CDR1 LNHDA, CDR2 SQIVND (reference sequence). The V end was cut by 3 bases, the J end by 3 bases, with 9 bases between. The CDR3 loop reads CASSMGLVYEQYF. CDR3 sequence (DNA): TGTGCCAGTAGTATGGGTCTAGTCTACGAGCAGTACTTC. The full variable domain, with the rest looked up from reference TRBV19 and TRBJ2-7, is DGGITQSPKYLFRKEGQNVTLSCEQNLNHDAMYWYRQDPGQGLRLIYYSQIVNDFQKGDIAEGYSVSREKKESFPLTVTSAQKNPTAFYLCASSMGLVYEQYFGPGTRLTVT.

This clonotype was recorded at least ten times. J is TRBJ2-7 and V is TRBV29-1; D is undetermined. CDR1 and CDR2 from the germline V gene are SQVTM and ANQGSEA. Trimming cost V 4 bases and J 0 bases, with 7 bases left between them. The CDR3 runs 12 residues. The CDR3 DNA sequence: TGCAGCGTTGCGGACGGCTCCTACGAGCAGTACTTC. Amino acids: CSVADGSYEQYF.

CDR3 coding DNA: TGTGCCAGCAGCGAAGTCTCCTCGGACTACCGCACAGATACGCAGTATTTT. Translating gives CASSEVSSDYRTDTQYF. The rearrangement joins TRBV4-2 to TRBJ2-3; TRBD2 is a possible D gene (6 bases). The ends were cut back, 5 bases at V and 1 base at J, with 19 bases in the middle. From germline, CDR1 is LGHNA and CDR2 YNFKEQ. The CDR3 is 17 residues long.

The chain recombines TRBV29-1 with TRBJ2-6, with TRBD1 identical over 8 bases. The CDR3 totals 14 residues. The V gene's germline CDR1 is SQVTM and CDR2 ANQGSEA. With 7 bases clipped from V and 3 bases from J, the junction kept 5 bases outside the gene matches. The CDR3 reads CSALQGVGANVLTF. CDR3 in DNA: TGCAGCGCCCTACAGGGGGTTGGGGCCAACGTCCTGACTTTC.

V is TRBV3-1 and J is TRBJ2-1; weak D call: TRBD2 (7 bases). There are 14 residues in the CDR3. Germline V gene data show CDR1 as LGHDT and CDR2 as YNNKEL (reference sequence). Between the trimmed V and J ends, which lost 4 bases and 7 bases, there was a span of 14 bases. The CDR3 region has the DNA TGTGCCAGCAGCCCCCGGGGGGCTAGTAATGAGCAGTTCTTC. It translates to CASSPRGASNEQFF.

The chain carries TRBV27 and TRBJ2-3; no clear D gene. CDR3 length equals 15 residues. Germline V CDR1 and CDR2: MNHEY, SMNVEV (reference sequence). V shed 5 bases and J shed 2 bases, with 14 bases lying between them. CDR3: CASSPLAITTDTQYF. CDR3 nucleotides: TGTGCCAGCAGTCCGCTGGCTATAACCACAGATACGCAGTATTTT.